These 18 T cell receptor beta chains were sequenced from one sample in a study of blood T cell repertoires in COVID-19. Sequenced by immunoSEQ multiplex PCR; TCRdb stores in-frame clones only, minus some. The sample carries roughly 160,000 clones, roughly 84% recorded once. Sequenced sample: peripheral blood. These receptors were collected from a woman of 80 years or more with active or convalescent COVID-19.

Only one count was recorded for this clone. The V call is TRBV10-1, the J call TRBJ2-1, with 11 bases identical to TRBD2. After removal of 2 bases from V and 8 bases from J, the junction contained 8 bases not matched to a gene. The CDR3 totals 16 residues. Per germline, CDR1 WNHNN and CDR2 SYGVQD (reference sequence). The CDR3 loop reads CASSETVTSGTDEQFF. CDR3 bases: TGCGCCAGCAGTGAGACTGTGACTAGCGGGACCGATGAGCAGTTCTTC.

J is TRBJ2-3 and V is TRBV18, with TRBD1 identical over 7 bases. Losses at the gene ends were 0 bases for V and 2 bases for J; bases not matched to a gene: 5. The CDR3 contains 16 residues. Germline lookup yields CDR1 KGHSH and CDR2 LQKENI. CDR3 loop: CASSPPRQGDTDTQYF. Written as DNA, the CDR3 is TGTGCCAGCTCACCACCTCGACAGGGAGACACAGATACGCAGTATTTT.

The J gene is TRBJ2-1, the V gene TRBV7-3; 8 bases align to TRBD2. Germline lookup yields CDR1 SGHTA and CDR2 FQGTGA. This CDR3 comprises 16 residues. V lost 4 bases, J lost 9 bases, and 14 bases stayed unmatched. CDR3 region: CASSSGLGGRFGEQFF. The CDR3 DNA reads TGTGCCAGCAGCTCCGGCCTAGGCGGGAGGTTTGGTGAGCAGTTCTTC.

The rearrangement links TRBV11-2 to TRBJ2-1; 10 bases align to TRBD1. This CDR3 contains 16 residues. V lost 4 bases to trimming and J lost 9 bases; unmatched junction nucleotides: 12. CDR1 SGHAT and CDR2 FQNNGV come from the germline V gene. This CDR3 is CASSSVGTGVYSEQFF. As DNA, the CDR3 is TGTGCCAGCAGCTCCGTCGGGACAGGGGTATATAGTGAGCAGTTCTTC.

The rearrangement uses TRBV10-2 and TRBJ1-1; D perhaps matches TRBD1 (6 bases). The germline V gene has CDR1 WSHSY and CDR2 SAAADI. V shed 9 bases and J shed 0 bases, with 11 bases lying between them. This CDR3 is 13 amino acids long. The chain's CDR3 is CASCRGMNTEAFF. CDR3 DNA sequence: TGCGCCAGTTGTAGGGGGATGAACACTGAAGCTTTCTTT.

This clone has a handful of counts. The J gene is TRBJ2-1, the V gene TRBV18; D might be TRBD1 (7 bases). This CDR3 is 15 amino acids long. V was clipped by 3 bases and J by 6 bases, with 15 bases between them. Germline-derived CDR1 and CDR2 are KGHSH and LQKENI. Written as DNA, the CDR3 is TGTGCCAGCTCACCCAGGGGGGTTACTGGCAATGAGCAGTTCTTC. Encoded protein: CASSPRGVTGNEQFF. Full variable domain (outside the CDR3, taken from reference TRBV18 and TRBJ2-1): NAGVMQNPRHLVRRRGQEARLRCSPMKGHSHVYWYRQLPEEGLKFMVYLQKENIIDESGMPKERFSAEFPKEGPSILRIQQVVRGDSAAYFCASSPRGVTGNEQFFGPGTRLTVL.

Worth noting for this clone: The sample has other DNA sequences that encode this CDR3 too. The chain joins TRBV5-1 to TRBJ1-2, with D tentatively TRBD1 (5 bases). This CDR3 is 14 amino acids long. The V gene lost 0 bases and the J gene lost 0 bases, with 6 bases spanning the gap. Germline V CDR1 and CDR2: SGHRS, YFSETQ. DNA for the CDR3: TGCGCCAGCAGCTTGGGGACATCTAACTATGGCTACACCTTC. This gives the protein CASSLGTSNYGYTF.

The chain links TRBV3-1 (or the pseudogene TRBV3-2) to TRBJ2-5, with 14 bases aligning to TRBD2. CDR1 is LGHDT, CDR2 YNNKEL, per germline (reference sequence). CDR3 length equals 21 residues. V lost 5 bases and J lost 4; bases outside the gene matches: 21. Here the CDR3 reads CASSARGGSGTSGSPRETQYF. The DNA for the CDR3 is TGTGCCAGCAGCGCCCGGGGGGGTAGTGGGACTAGCGGGAGTCCGAGAGAGACCCAGTACTTC.

The chain employs TRBV3-1 (or the pseudogene TRBV3-2) and TRBJ1-1; tentative D call: TRBD1 (6 bases). V gave up 4 bases and J gave up 4 bases, with 16 bases separating them. The CDR3 is 15 amino acids. Germline V CDR1 and CDR2: LGHDT, YNNKEL (reference sequence). The CDR3 sequence: CASSPGVQGGTEAFF. The CDR3 DNA sequence: TGTGCCAGCAGCCCCGGAGTACAGGGTGGCACTGAAGCTTTCTTT.

The genes are TRBV10-3 and TRBJ2-2, with 10 bases fitting TRBD2. The CDR3 has 13 amino acids. Germline V gene lookup returns CDR1 ENHRY and CDR2 SYGVKD. V lost 10 bases and J lost 7; bases outside the gene matches: 6. The CDR3 DNA reads as TGTGCCACCGGGACTAGCGTTGACGGGGAGCTGTTTTTT. Its protein product is CATGTSVDGELFF.

This chain connects TRBV19 to TRBJ2-7; D possibly corresponds to TRBD2 (5 bases). Germline CDR1 and CDR2: LNHDA and SQIVND (reference sequence). Trimming removed 5 bases at V and 4 bases at J, with 24 bases between. The CDR3 spans 17 residues. Here the CDR3 DNA reads TGTGCCAGTAGTCCCGGTCGACACCGGGGATATGCTTACGAGCAGTACTTC. Translating it yields CASSPGRHRGYAYEQYF. Together with reference TRBV19 and TRBJ2-7, the CDR3 gives the full variable domain: DGGITQSPKYLFRKEGQNVTLSCEQNLNHDAMYWYRQDPGQGLRLIYYSQIVNDFQKGDIAEGYSVSREKKESFPLTVTSAQKNPTAFYLCASSPGRHRGYAYEQYFGPGTRLTVT.

This clone was counted a single time. The J gene is TRBJ2-1, the V gene TRBV6-6; 9 positions match TRBD2. This CDR3 has 12 residues. After removal of 8 bases from V and 6 bases from J, the junction contained 2 bases not matched to a gene. The germline V gene has CDR1 MNHNY and CDR2 SVGAGI (reference sequence). CDR3: CASAGGGNEQFF. In DNA, the CDR3 is TGTGCCAGCGCGGGAGGGGGCAATGAGCAGTTCTTC.

This chain connects TRBV12-3 or TRBV12-4 to TRBJ1-1; unclear D gene. Trimming stripped 3 bases from V and 11 bases from J, with 10 bases between. CDR3 length equals 11 residues. CDR3 coding DNA: TGTGCCAGCAGTTTGAGAAGGGAGGCTTTCTTT. Translation gives CASSLRREAFF.

The V call is TRBV25-1, the J call TRBJ1-2; D not resolved. CDR1 MGHDK and CDR2 SYGVNS come from the germline V gene. V lost 1 base and J lost 8, with 8 bases in between. The CDR3 sequence is 12 residues long. CDR3 region: CASSESWAGYTF. The CDR3 bases are TGTGCCAGCAGTGAATCGTGGGCCGGCTACACCTTC.

The V call is TRBV5-1, the J call TRBJ2-5; TRBD2 aligns across 7 bases. Per the germline V gene, CDR1 is SGHRS and CDR2 is YFSETQ. The length of the CDR3 is 14 residues. V shed 4 bases and J 0 bases; nucleotides not matched to a gene: 3. The CDR3 sequence is CASSGRAHQETQYF. CDR3 nucleotide sequence: TGCGCCAGCAGCGGGAGGGCCCACCAAGAGACCCAGTACTTC.

The genes are TRBV5-8 and TRBJ1-6; D remains ambiguous. This CDR3 comprises 16 residues. Germline CDR1 reads SGHTS; CDR2 reads YDEGEE. V lost 6 bases to trimming and J lost 7 bases, with 20 bases between them. CDR3 sequence reads: CASTSWRGARNSPLHF. In nucleotides, the CDR3 is TGTGCCAGCACTAGCTGGCGGGGTGCACGGAATTCACCCCTCCACTTT. The variable domain in full, completed from reference TRBV5-8 and TRBJ1-6, reads EAGVTQSPTHLIKTRGQQATLRCSPISGHTSVYWYQQALGLGLQFLLWYDEGEERNRGNFPPRFSGRQFPNYSSELNVNALELEDSALYLCASTSWRGARNSPLHFGNGTRLTVT.

The genes are TRBV7-9 and TRBJ2-3; 7 positions match TRBD1. This CDR3 spans 15 amino acids. V dropped 7 bases and J dropped 3; count of bases not matched to a gene: 10. Germline CDR1 reads SEHNR; CDR2 reads FQNEAQ (reference sequence). CDR3 coding DNA: TGTGCCAGCACCTACCACCAGGGGGTGACAGATACGCAGTATTTT. It is translated as CASTYHQGVTDTQYF.

V gene TRBV28 combines with J gene TRBJ1-4, with TRBD1 matching over 9 bases. Germline lookup yields CDR1 MDHEN and CDR2 SYDVKM. Trimming removed 6 bases from V and 2 bases from J; junction bases left unmatched: 4. The CDR3 length is 15 residues. The CDR3 here is CASRSTGGTNEKLFF. The CDR3 DNA reads TGTGCCAGCAGAAGTACAGGGGGCACTAATGAAAAACTGTTTTTT.